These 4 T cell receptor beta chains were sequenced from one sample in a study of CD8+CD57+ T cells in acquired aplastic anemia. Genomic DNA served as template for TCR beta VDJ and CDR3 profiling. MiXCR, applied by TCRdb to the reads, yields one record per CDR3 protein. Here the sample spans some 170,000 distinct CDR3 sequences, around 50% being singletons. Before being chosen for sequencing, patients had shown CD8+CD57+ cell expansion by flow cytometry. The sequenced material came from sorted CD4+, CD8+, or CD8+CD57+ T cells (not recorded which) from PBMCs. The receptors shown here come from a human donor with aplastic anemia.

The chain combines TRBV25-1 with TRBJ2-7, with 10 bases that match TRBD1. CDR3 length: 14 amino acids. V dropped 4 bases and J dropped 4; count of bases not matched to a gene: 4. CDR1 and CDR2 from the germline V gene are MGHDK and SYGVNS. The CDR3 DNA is TGTGCCAGCAGTGGACAGGGGGCACCTTACGAGCAGTACTTC. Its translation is CASSGQGAPYEQYF.

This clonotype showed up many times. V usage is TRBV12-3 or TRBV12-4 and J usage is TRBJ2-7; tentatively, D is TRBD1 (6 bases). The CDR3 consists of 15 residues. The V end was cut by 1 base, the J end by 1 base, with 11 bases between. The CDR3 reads CASSLEGTPSYEQYF. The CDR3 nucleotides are TGTGCCAGCAGTTTAGAGGGGACACCTTCCTACGAGCAGTACTTC.

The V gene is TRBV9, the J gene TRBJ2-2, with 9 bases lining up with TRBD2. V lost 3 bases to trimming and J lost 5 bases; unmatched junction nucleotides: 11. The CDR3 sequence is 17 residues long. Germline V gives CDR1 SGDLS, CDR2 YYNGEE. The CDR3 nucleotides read TGTGCCAGCAGCGGTAGTAGTAGCGGGAGAGGGACCGGGGAGCTGTTTTTT. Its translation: CASSGSSSGRGTGELFF.

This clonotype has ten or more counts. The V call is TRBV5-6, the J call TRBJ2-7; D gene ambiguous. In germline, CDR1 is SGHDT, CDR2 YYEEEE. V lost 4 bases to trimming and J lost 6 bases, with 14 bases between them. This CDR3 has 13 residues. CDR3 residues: CASSPKLWGEQYF. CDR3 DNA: TGTGCCAGCAGCCCCAAATTATGGGGCGAGCAGTACTTC. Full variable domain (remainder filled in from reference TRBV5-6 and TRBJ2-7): DAGVTQSPTHLIKTRGQQVTLRCSPKSGHDTVSWYQQALGQGPQFIFQYYEEEERQRGNFPDRFSGHQFPNYSSELNVNALLLGDSALYLCASSPKLWGEQYFGPGTRLTVT.